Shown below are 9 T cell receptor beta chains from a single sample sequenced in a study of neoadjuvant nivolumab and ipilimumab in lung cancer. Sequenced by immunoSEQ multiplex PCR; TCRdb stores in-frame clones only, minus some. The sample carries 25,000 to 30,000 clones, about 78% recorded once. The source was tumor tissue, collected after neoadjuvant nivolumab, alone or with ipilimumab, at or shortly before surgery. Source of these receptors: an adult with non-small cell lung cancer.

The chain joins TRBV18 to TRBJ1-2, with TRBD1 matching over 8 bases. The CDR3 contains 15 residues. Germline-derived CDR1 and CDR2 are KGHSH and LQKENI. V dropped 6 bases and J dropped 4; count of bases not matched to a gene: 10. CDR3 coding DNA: TGTGCCAGCTCCCAAGGGACAGGAGGAACCTATGGCTACACCTTC. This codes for CASSQGTGGTYGYTF.

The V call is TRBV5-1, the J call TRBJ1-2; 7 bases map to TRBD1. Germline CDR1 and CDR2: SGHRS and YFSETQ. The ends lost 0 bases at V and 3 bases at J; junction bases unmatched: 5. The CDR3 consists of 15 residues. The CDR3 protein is CASSLVGQADYGYTF. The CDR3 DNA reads TGCGCCAGCAGCTTGGTAGGACAGGCTGACTATGGCTACACCTTC.

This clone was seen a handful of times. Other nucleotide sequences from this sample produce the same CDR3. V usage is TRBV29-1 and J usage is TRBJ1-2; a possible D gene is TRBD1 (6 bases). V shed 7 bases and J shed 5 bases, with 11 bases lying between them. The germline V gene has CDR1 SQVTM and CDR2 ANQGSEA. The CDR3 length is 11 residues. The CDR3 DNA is TGCAGCGCCCGGACAGCTTATGGCTACACCTTC. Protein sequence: CSARTAYGYTF.

The chain's CDR3 is CASSSRAGFRGVQETQYF. The CDR3 nucleotides are TGTGCCAGCAGCTCCCGTGCCGGGTTCAGAGGGGTACAAGAGACCCAGTACTTC. This chain links TRBV5-6 with TRBJ2-5, with D perhaps assigned TRBD1 or TRBD2 (5 bases each). Trimming took off 3 bases at V and 2 bases at J, with 23 bases between the two ends. The CDR3 runs to 18 residues. The germline V gene encodes CDR1 SGHDT and CDR2 YYEEEE.

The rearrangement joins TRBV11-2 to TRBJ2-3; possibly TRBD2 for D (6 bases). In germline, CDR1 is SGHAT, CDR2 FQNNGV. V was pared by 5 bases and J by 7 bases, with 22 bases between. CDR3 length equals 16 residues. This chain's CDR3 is CASSPLWGAGGHTQYF. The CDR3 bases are TGTGCCAGCAGCCCCCTTTGGGGCGCAGGAGGGCATACGCAGTATTTT. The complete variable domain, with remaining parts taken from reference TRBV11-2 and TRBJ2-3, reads EAGVAQSPRYKIIEKRQSVAFWCNPISGHATLYWYQQILGQGPKLLIQFQNNGVVDDSQLPKDRFSAERLKGVDSTLKIQPAKLEDSAVYLCASSPLWGAGGHTQYFGPGTRLTVL.

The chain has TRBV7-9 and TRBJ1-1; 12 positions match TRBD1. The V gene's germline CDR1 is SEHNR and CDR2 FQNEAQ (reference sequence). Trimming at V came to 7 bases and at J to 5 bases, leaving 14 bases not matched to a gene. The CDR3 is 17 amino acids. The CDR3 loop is CASTSFRDRGRGTEAFF. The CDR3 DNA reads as TGTGCCAGCACCAGCTTCCGGGACAGGGGGCGCGGGACTGAAGCTTTCTTT. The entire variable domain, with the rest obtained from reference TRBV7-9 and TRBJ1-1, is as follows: DTGVSQNPRHKITKRGQNVTFRCDPISEHNRLYWYRQTLGQGPEFLTYFQNEAQLEKSRLLSDRFSAERPKGSFSTLEIQRTEQGDSAMYLCASTSFRDRGRGTEAFFGQGTRLTVV.

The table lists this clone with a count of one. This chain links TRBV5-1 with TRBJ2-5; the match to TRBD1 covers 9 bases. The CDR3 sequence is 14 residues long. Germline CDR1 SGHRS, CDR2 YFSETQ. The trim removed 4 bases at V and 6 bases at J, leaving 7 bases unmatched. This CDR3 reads CASSEQGATKTQYF. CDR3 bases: TGCGCCAGCAGCGAACAGGGGGCCACGAAGACCCAGTACTTC.

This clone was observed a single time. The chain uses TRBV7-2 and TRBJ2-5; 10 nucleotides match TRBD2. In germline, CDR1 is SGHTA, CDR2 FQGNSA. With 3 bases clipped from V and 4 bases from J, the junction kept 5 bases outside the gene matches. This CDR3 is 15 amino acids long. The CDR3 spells CASSLAGLAVETQYF. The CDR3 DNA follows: TGTGCCAGCAGCTTGGCTGGACTAGCGGTAGAGACCCAGTACTTC.

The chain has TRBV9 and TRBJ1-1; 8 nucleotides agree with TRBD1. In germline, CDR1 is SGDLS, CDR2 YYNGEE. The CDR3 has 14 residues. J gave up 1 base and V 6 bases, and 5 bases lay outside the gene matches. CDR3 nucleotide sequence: TGTGCCAGCACCCGGGGGACAGGGAACACTGAAGCTTTCTTT. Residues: CASTRGTGNTEAFF.